A selection of T cell receptor beta chains follows, all from one sample in a study of cytomegalovirus exposure and HLA in healthy donors. The data were produced by immunoSEQ multiplex PCR, yet TCRdb's version contains in-frame clones alone and is incomplete. The profile shows roughly 180,000 clones, 70% to 85% of them singletons. The specimen sequenced was PBMCs. The receptors originated from a girl aged 2 to 9 in good health and CMV-seropositive. Each CDR3 is given with its conserved first and last residue. A D gene is named only where the DNA matches it firmly. Size values are once, few and many counts, or a class for expanded clones, and some rows have none.

TGTGCCAGCAGGAACACAGGGGGTTTTTACGAGCAGTACTTC,CASRNTGGFYEQYF,TRBV25-1,TRBD1,TRBJ2-7,NA
TGTGCTAGTGGTTTGGTTCACCCGGCGGGAACCTACGAGCAGTACTTC,CASGLVHPAGTYEQYF,TRBV12-5,NA,TRBJ2-7,NA
TGTGCCAGCAGTTTATCCGCCCCGGGACTAGCGTTTATCTACGAGCAGTACTTC,CASSLSAPGLAFIYEQYF,TRBV28,TRBD2,TRBJ2-7,NA
TGTGCCAGAAGCGTTTACAGAACACATACGCAGTATTTT,CARSVYRTHTQYF,TRBV5-3,NA,TRBJ2-3,NA
TGTGCCAGTAATTACAGGGTCGTGAACACTGAAGCTTTCTTT,CASNYRVVNTEAFF,TRBV19,NA,TRBJ1-1,once
TGTGCCAGCAGGGTCCCAAGCAGGGGGCGTATCGATGGCTACACCTTC,CASRVPSRGRIDGYTF,TRBV28,TRBD1,TRBJ1-2,NA
TGTGCCAGCAGCGCAGGGACTAGCGGGAGAACAGATACGCAGTATTTT,CASSAGTSGRTDTQYF,TRBV11-3,TRBD2,TRBJ2-3,NA
TGTGCCAGCAGCGTAGCGAGACAGGGAAATGCTGCCTATGGCTACACCTTC,CASSVARQGNAAYGYTF,TRBV9,TRBD1,TRBJ1-2,NA
TGTGCCAGCAGTCCGAGGGAGACAACTAATGAAAAACTGTTTTTT,CASSPRETTNEKLFF,TRBV25-1,NA,TRBJ1-4,NA
TGTGCCAGCAGCCCCCCGGGTGGGACAGATACGCAGTATTTT,CASSPPGGTDTQYF,TRBV9,NA,TRBJ2-3,NA
TGTGCCAGCAGCCCCACGGGACTAGAACCCGAGCAGTACTTC,CASSPTGLEPEQYF,TRBV9,TRBD2,TRBJ2-7,NA
TGTGCCAGCAGCGTAGCGGGAGCTGGGGCCAACGTCCTGACTTTC,CASSVAGAGANVLTF,TRBV9,NA,TRBJ2-6,NA
TGCAGCGTTGGCAGGGGCACCTACAATGAGCAGTTCTTC,CSVGRGTYNEQFF,TRBV29-1,NA,TRBJ2-1,NA
TGTGCCAGCAGCCCTTCTTCTGGGGCCAACGTCCTGACTTTC,CASSPSSGANVLTF,TRBV9,NA,TRBJ2-6,NA
TGTGCCTCCCGCGGGACGGGGACCTTGGATGAGCAGTTCTTC,CASRGTGTLDEQFF,TRBV28,NA,TRBJ2-1,NA
TGTGCCAGCTCACCCGGAATAGGGACAGGGACCTACGAGCAGTACTTC,CASSPGIGTGTYEQYF,TRBV18,TRBD1,TRBJ2-7,NA
TGTGCCAGCAGCTTGAGAAGCGGGAGGGCGGCAGATACGCAGTATTTT,CASSLRSGRAADTQYF,TRBV5-4,TRBD2,TRBJ2-3,once
TGTGCCACTTGGGACAGGGTCACTGAAGCTTTCTTT,CATWDRVTEAFF,TRBV10-3,TRBD1,TRBJ1-1,once
TGTGCCAGCAGCCCGAGGCTGAGGGACACTGAAGCTTTCTTT,CASSPRLRDTEAFF,TRBV14,NA,TRBJ1-1,NA
TGTGCCAGCAGCCAAGATAGCGGGAGCTCCTACGAGCAGTACTTC,CASSQDSGSSYEQYF,TRBV4-2,TRBD2,TRBJ2-7,NA
TGCGCCAGCAGACCCCCGGGACTAGCGGGGGGAACCACCTCCTACGAGCAGTACTTC,CASRPPGLAGGTTSYEQYF,TRBV23-1,TRBD2,TRBJ2-7,NA
TGTGCCAGCAGCTTAGGGGGACCCGGGGAGCTGTTTTTT,CASSLGGPGELFF,TRBV4-2,NA,TRBJ2-2,NA
TGTGCCAGCAGCTTGGTTTCCGGGACAGGACAAGAGACCCAGTACTTC,CASSLVSGTGQETQYF,TRBV5-6,TRBD1,TRBJ2-5,NA
TGTGCCTGGAGTGTTTCACTCTCTGGAAACACCATATATTTT,CAWSVSLSGNTIYF,TRBV30,NA,TRBJ1-3,few
TGTGCCAGCAGCTTATTTTCGGGGAATGAGCAGTTCTTC,CASSLFSGNEQFF,TRBV7-6,NA,TRBJ2-1,NA
TGTGCCAGCTCAAAGGACAGCATCTATGGCTACACCTTC,CASSKDSIYGYTF,TRBV18,NA,TRBJ1-2,NA
TGCGCCAGCAGGGGGACAGGGGGCACCTATGGCTACACCTTC,CASRGTGGTYGYTF,TRBV5-1,TRBD1,TRBJ1-2,once
TGTGCCAGTAGTCCACTCCATTCGGGACTAGCGGGCTCCTACGAGCAGTACTTC,CASSPLHSGLAGSYEQYF,TRBV19,TRBD2,TRBJ2-7,NA
TGCGCCAGCAGTGGGGACAGGGCTGCCTACGAGCAGTACTTC,CASSGDRAAYEQYF,TRBV10-2,TRBD1,TRBJ2-7,NA
TGTGCCAGCAGCCGAGGGGGGGCGAACACTGAAGCTTTCTTT,CASSRGGANTEAFF,TRBV11-1,NA,TRBJ1-1,NA
TGTGCCAGCAGTGATCCCGACAGGAGTCCCTACGAGCAGTACTTC,CASSDPDRSPYEQYF,TRBV2,NA,TRBJ2-7,NA
TGTGCCAGCTCACCACTCAGGGGTCCTTACGAGCAGTACTTC,CASSPLRGPYEQYF,TRBV18,NA,TRBJ2-7,NA
TGTGCCAGCAGGGAGACAGGGGATCTTGGAGATACGCAGTATTTT,CASRETGDLGDTQYF,TRBV28,TRBD1,TRBJ2-3,NA
TGTGCCAGCAGCTTAGCCGGGATCCGGGGTGAAAAACTGTTTTTT,CASSLAGIRGEKLFF,TRBV11-2,NA,TRBJ1-4,NA
TGTGCCAGCAGCCCCAGTGCAAGACAGGGGACCGGGGAGCTGTTTTTT,CASSPSARQGTGELFF,TRBV5-4,TRBD1,TRBJ2-2,NA
TGTGCCAGCAGCTTAGGTCCGGGTTTAAATGGCTACACCTTC,CASSLGPGLNGYTF,TRBV7-3,NA,TRBJ1-2,NA
TGTGCCAGCTCACCGCGGGGGGATTGGCGAGATACGCAGTATTTT,CASSPRGDWRDTQYF,TRBV18,TRBD2,TRBJ2-3,NA
TGTGCCAGCAGTCGGCGTTGGGCAGGGGATTCCTACGAGCAGTACTTC,CASSRRWAGDSYEQYF,TRBV6-6,NA,TRBJ2-7,NA
TGCGCCAGCAGCCCGGGACTCCTGAACACTGAAGCTTTCTTT,CASSPGLLNTEAFF,TRBV5-1,NA,TRBJ1-1,NA
TGCGCCAGCGGGAGTTTGTGGGACTACGAGCAGTACTTC,CASGSLWDYEQYF,TRBV10-1,NA,TRBJ2-7,NA
TGCGCCAGCAGCCAAGAGTGGAGGGATCGGGGGTCAGAGACCCAGTACTTC,CASSQEWRDRGSETQYF,TRBV4-1,NA,TRBJ2-5,NA
TGCAGCGTTCCTAGTGCAGATACGCAGTATTTT,CSVPSADTQYF,TRBV29-1,NA,TRBJ2-3,NA
TGTGCCAGCAGTTTTTCTATCGGGACTAGCGGGAGCGAGCAGTACTTC,CASSFSIGTSGSEQYF,TRBV28,TRBD2,TRBJ2-7,NA
TGCGCCAGCAGCCGGGGATTGGACAGGGGTCTATCAGCTTTCTTT,CASSRGLDRGLSAFF,TRBV4-1,TRBD1,TRBJ1-1,few
TGTGCCAGCAGCCGACAGGGCACATATACGCAGTATTTT,CASSRQGTYTQYF,TRBV6-6,TRBD1,TRBJ2-3,NA
TGTGCCAGCAGCTATGGACGCGGGGGGCCCGCGCGGGAGCAGTACTTC,CASSYGRGGPAREQYF,TRBV5-4,TRBD2,TRBJ2-5,NA
TGTGCCACCAGCAGAGTTGACCTAGGCAATCAGCCCCAGCATTTT,CATSRVDLGNQPQHF,TRBV15,NA,TRBJ1-5,NA
TGTGCCAGCAGTTTATCCGGGTACGAGCAGTACTTC,CASSLSGYEQYF,TRBV27,NA,TRBJ2-7,NA
TGTGCCAGCAGAGAGGGAGTCACAGATACGCAGTATTTT,CASREGVTDTQYF,TRBV6-1,NA,TRBJ2-3,NA
TGTGCCAGCAGCTTTTCTATAGGAGCGGGGCCCTACAATGAGCAGTTCTTC,CASSFSIGAGPYNEQFF,TRBV5-4,TRBD2,TRBJ2-1,NA
TGTGCCAGCAGCTGGAGGGACAGTCTCAATGAGCAGTTCTTC,CASSWRDSLNEQFF,TRBV2,NA,TRBJ2-1,few
TGTGCCAGCATCGGACTAGCGGGACGCGAGCAGTACTTC,CASIGLAGREQYF,TRBV2,TRBD2,TRBJ2-7,NA
TGTGCCAGCAGGGGAGTACTAGGCTATGGCTACACCTTC,CASRGVLGYGYTF,TRBV6-5,NA,TRBJ1-2,NA